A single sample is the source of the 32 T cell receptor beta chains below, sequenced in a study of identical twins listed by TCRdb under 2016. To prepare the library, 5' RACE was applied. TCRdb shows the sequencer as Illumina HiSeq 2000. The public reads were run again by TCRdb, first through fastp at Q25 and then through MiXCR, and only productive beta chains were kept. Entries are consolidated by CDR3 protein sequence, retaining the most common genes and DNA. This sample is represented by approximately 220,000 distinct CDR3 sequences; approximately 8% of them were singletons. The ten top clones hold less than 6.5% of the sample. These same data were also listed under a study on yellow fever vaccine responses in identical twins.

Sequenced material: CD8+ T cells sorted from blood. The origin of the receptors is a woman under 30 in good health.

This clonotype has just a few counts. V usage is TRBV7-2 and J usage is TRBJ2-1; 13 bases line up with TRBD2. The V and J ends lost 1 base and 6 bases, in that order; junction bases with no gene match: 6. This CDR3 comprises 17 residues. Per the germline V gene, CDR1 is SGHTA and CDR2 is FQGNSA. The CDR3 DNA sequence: TGTGCCAGCAGCTTAGTCCCTACTAGCGGGGGGGCCAATGAGCAGTTCTTC. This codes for CASSLVPTSGGANEQFF. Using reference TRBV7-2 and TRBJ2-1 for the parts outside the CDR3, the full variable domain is GAGVSQSPSNKVTEKGKDVELRCDPISGHTALYWYRQSLGQGLEFLIYFQGNSAPDKSGLPSDRFSAERTGGSVSTLTIQRTQQEDSAVYLCASSLVPTSGGANEQFFGPGTRLTVL.

For the CDR3, the DNA is TGCAGCGTATTAGCGGGGGGTGTCTACAATGAGCAGTTCTTC. Encoded protein: CSVLAGGVYNEQFF. The chain carries TRBV29-1 and TRBJ2-1; 10 bases agree with TRBD2. From germline, CDR1 is SQVTM and CDR2 ANQGSEA. CDR3 length equals 14 residues. With 6 bases clipped from V and 3 bases from J, the junction kept 5 bases outside the gene matches.

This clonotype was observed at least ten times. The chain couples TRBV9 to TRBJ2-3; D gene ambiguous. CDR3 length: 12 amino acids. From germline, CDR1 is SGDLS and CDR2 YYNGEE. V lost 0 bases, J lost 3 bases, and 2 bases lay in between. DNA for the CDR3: TGTGCCAGCAGCGTAGTTACAGATACGCAGTATTTT. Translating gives CASSVVTDTQYF.

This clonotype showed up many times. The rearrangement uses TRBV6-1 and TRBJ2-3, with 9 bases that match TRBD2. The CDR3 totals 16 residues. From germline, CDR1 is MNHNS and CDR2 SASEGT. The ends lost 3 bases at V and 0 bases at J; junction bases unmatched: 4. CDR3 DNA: TGTGCCAGCAGTGAGCGGGAGGGAACTAGCACAGATACGCAGTATTTT. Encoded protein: CASSEREGTSTDTQYF.

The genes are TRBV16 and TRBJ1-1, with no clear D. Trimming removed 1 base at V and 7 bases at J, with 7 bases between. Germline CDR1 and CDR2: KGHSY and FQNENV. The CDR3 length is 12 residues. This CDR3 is CASSQWSDEAFF. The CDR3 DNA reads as TGTGCCAGCAGCCAATGGTCAGATGAAGCTTTCTTT. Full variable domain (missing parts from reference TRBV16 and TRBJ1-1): GEEVAQTPKHLVRGEGQKAKLYCAPIKGHSYVFWYQQVLKNEFKFLISFQNENVFDETGMPKERFSAKCLPNSPCSLEIQATKLEDSAVYFCASSQWSDEAFFGQGTRLTVV.

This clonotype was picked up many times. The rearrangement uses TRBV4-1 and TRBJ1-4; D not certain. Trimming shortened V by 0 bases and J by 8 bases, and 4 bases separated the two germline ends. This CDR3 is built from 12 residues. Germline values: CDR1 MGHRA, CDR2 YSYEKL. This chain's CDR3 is CASSQDGEKLFF. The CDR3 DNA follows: TGCGCCAGCAGCCAAGATGGAGAAAAACTGTTTTTT.

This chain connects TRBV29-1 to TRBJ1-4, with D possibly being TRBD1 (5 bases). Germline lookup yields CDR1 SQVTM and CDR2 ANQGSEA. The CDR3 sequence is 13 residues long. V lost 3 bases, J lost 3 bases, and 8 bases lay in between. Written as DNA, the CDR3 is TGCAGCGTTGAGTTCAGGGCTAATGAAAAACTGTTTTTT. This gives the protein CSVEFRANEKLFF.

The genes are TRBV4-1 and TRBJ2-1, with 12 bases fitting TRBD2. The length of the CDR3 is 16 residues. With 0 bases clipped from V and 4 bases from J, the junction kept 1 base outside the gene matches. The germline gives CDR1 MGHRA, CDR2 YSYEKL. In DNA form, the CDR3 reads TGCGCCAGCAGCCAAGATGGACTAGCGGGGTACAATGAGCAGTTCTTC. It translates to CASSQDGLAGYNEQFF.

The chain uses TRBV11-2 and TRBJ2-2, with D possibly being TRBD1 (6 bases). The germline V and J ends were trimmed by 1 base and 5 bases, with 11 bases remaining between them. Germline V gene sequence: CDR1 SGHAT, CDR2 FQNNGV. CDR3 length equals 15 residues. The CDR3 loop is CASSLVAGTTGELFF. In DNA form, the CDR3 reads TGTGCCAGCAGCTTAGTGGCAGGGACAACCGGGGAGCTGTTTTTT.

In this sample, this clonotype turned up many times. CDR3 residues: CASSARDSLYNEQFF. The CDR3 DNA sequence: TGTGCCAGCAGCGCCCGGGACAGCCTTTACAATGAGCAGTTCTTC. This chain links TRBV9 with TRBJ2-1; 7 bases are shared with TRBD1. J lost 4 bases, V lost 3 bases, and 7 bases had no gene match. The germline V gene has CDR1 SGDLS and CDR2 YYNGEE. The CDR3 length is 15 residues.

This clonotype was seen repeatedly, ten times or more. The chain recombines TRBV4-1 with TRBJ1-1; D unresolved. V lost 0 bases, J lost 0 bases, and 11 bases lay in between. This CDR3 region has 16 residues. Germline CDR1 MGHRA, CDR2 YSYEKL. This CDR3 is CASSQEYGRLNTEAFF. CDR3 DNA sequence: TGCGCCAGCAGCCAAGAATACGGACGACTGAACACTGAAGCTTTCTTT.

The CDR3: CASSSDNGGAGGTDTQYF. The CDR3 nucleotides are TGTGCCAGCAGCTCGGACAATGGGGGGGCCGGTGGCACAGATACGCAGTATTTT. This rearrangement joins TRBV11-2 to TRBJ2-3, with D possibly matching TRBD2 (7 bases). Germline V gene sequence: CDR1 SGHAT, CDR2 FQNNGV. The CDR3 spans 18 residues. Trimming took off 4 bases at V and 1 base at J, with 21 bases between the two ends.

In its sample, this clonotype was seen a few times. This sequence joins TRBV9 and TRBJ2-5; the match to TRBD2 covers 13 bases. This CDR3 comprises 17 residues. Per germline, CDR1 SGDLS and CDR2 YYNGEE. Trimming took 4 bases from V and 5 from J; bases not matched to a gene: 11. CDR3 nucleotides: TGTGCCAGCAGCTCCGGACTAGCGGGAGTTGATGAGGAGACCCAGTACTTC. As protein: CASSSGLAGVDEETQYF.

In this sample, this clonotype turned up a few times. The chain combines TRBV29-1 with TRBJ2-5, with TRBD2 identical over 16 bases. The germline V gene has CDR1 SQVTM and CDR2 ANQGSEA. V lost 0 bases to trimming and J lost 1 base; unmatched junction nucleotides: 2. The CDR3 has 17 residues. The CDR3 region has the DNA TGCAGCGTTGAAGAGGGACTAGCGGGGGGGCCCCAAGAGACCCAGTACTTC. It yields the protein CSVEEGLAGGPQETQYF. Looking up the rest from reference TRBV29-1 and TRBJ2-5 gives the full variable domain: SAVISQKPSRDICQRGTSLTIQCQVDSQVTMMFWYRQQPGQSLTLIATANQGSEATYESGFVIDKFPISRPNLTFSTLTVSNMSPEDSSIYLCSVEEGLAGGPQETQYFGPGTRLLVL.

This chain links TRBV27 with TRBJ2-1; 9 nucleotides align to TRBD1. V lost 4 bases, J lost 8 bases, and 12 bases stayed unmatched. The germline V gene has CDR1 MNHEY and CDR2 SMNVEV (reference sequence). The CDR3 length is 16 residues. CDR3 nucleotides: TGTGCCAGCAGTTCATCCGGGACAGGGTCCCCCGATGAGCAGTTCTTC. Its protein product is CASSSSGTGSPDEQFF.

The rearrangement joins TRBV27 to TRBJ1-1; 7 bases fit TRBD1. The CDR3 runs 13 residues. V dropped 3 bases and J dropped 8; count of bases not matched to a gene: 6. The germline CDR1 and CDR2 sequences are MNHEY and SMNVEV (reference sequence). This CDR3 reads CASSLPTGEEAFF. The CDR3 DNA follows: TGTGCCAGCAGTTTGCCCACAGGGGAGGAAGCTTTCTTT.

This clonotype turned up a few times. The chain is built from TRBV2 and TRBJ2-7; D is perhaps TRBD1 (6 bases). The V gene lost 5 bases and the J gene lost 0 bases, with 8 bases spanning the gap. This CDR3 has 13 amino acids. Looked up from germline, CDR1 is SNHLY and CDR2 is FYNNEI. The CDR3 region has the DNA TGTGCCAGCAGTTGGGACACCTCCTACGAGCAGTACTTC. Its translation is CASSWDTSYEQYF.

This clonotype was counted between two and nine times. The CDR3, as DNA: TGTGCCAGCAGCACCGGACAGCCTGAAGCTTTCTTT. Residues: CASSTGQPEAFF. The chain combines TRBV7-9 with TRBJ1-1, with D possibly matching TRBD1 (6 bases). V was trimmed by 5 bases and J by 6 bases, leaving 10 bases between them. The length of the CDR3 is 12 residues. Germline V lookup: CDR1 SEHNR, CDR2 FQNEAQ (reference sequence).

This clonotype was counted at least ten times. CDR3 protein: CASSYSEGSYYGYTF. DNA of the CDR3: TGTGCCAGCAGTTACTCGGAAGGGTCATACTATGGCTACACCTTC. The V gene is TRBV6-5, the J gene TRBJ1-2; D ambiguous. The CDR3 length is 15 residues. Germline V gene sequence: CDR1 MNHEY, CDR2 SVGAGI. The V gene lost 0 bases and the J gene lost 3 bases, with 11 bases spanning the gap.

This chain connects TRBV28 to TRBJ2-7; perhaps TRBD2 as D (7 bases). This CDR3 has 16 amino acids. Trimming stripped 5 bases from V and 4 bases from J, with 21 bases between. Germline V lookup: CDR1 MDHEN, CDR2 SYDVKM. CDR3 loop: CASSPPGGGSFYEQYF. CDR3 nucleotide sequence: TGTGCCAGCAGTCCACCGGGGGGCGGGAGTTTTTACGAGCAGTACTTC.

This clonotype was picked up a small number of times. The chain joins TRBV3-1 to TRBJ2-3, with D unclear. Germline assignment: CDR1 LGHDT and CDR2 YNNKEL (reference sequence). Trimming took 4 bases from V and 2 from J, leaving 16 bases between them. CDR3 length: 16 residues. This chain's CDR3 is CASSPEGPLHTDTQYF. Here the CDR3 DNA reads TGTGCCAGCAGCCCGGAAGGACCCCTCCACACAGATACGCAGTATTTT.

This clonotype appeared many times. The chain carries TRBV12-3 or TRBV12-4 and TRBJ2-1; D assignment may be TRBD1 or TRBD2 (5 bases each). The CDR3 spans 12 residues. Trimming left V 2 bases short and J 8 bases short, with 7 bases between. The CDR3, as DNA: TGTGCCAGCAGTTTATTGGGGGATGAGCAGTTCTTC. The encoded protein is CASSLLGDEQFF.

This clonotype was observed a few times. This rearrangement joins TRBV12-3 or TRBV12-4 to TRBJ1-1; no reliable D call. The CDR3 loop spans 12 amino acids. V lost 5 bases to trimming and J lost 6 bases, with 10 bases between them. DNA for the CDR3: TGTGCCAGCAGTCCCGTAAGGGCTGAAGCTTTCTTT. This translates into CASSPVRAEAFF.

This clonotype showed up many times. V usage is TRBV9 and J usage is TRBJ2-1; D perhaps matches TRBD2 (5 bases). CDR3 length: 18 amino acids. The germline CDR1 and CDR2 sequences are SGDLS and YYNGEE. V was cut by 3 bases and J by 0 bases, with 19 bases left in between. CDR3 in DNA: TGTGCCAGCAGCGGAAACTCGAATAGCGCCGGCTCCTACAATGAGCAGTTCTTC. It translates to CASSGNSNSAGSYNEQFF.

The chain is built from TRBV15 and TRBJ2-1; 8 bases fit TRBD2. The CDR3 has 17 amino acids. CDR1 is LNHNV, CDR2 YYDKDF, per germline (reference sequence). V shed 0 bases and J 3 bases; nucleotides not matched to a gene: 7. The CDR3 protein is CATSRDGAGGGYNEQFF. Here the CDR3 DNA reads TGTGCCACCAGCAGAGATGGTGCCGGGGGGGGCTACAATGAGCAGTTCTTC.

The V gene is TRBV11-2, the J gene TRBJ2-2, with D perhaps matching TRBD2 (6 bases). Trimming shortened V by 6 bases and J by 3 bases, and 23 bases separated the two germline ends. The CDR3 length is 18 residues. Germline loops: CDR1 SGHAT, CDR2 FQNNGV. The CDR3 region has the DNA TGTGCCAGCAGGAGTCTGGGGCGGAGTTCGGGGGACACCGGGGAGCTGTTTTTT. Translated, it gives CASRSLGRSSGDTGELFF.

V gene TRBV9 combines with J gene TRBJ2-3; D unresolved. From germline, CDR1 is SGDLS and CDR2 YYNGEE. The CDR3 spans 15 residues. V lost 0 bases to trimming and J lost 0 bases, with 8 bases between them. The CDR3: CASSVAQFSTDTQYF. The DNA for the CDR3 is TGTGCCAGCAGCGTAGCTCAGTTTAGCACAGATACGCAGTATTTT.

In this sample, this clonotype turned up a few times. The CDR3 nucleotides read TGCAGCGTTGAAGGGAGACAGGGCACTTGGGAGGGGCAGTACTTC. Translated, it gives CSVEGRQGTWEGQYF. The V and J genes are TRBV29-1 and TRBJ2-7; D is perhaps TRBD1 or TRBD2 (7 bases each). This CDR3 is 15 amino acids long. Germline-derived CDR1 and CDR2 are SQVTM and ANQGSEA. V lost 1 base and J lost 9, with 22 bases in between.

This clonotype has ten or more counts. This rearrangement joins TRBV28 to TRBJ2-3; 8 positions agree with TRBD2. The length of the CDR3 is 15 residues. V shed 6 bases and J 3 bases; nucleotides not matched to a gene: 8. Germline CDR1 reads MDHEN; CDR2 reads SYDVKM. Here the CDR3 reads CASSPKRGRTDTQYF. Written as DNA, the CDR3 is TGTGCCAGCAGCCCGAAGCGGGGGCGGACAGATACGCAGTATTTT. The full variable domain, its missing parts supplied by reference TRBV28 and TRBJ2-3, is DVKVTQSSRYLVKRTGEKVFLECVQDMDHENMFWYRQDPGLGLRLIYFSYDVKMKEKGDIPEGYSVSREKKERFSLILESASTNQTSMYLCASSPKRGRTDTQYFGPGTRLTVL.

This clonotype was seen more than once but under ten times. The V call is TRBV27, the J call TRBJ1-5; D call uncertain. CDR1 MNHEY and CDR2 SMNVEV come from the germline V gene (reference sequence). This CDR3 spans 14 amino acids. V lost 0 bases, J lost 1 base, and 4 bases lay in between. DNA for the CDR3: TGTGCCAGCAGTTTATCGCGGAGCAATCAGCCCCAGCATTTT. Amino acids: CASSLSRSNQPQHF.

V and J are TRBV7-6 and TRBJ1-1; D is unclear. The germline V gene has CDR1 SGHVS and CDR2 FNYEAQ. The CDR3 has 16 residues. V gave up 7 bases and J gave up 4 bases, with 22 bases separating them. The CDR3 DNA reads TGTGCCAGCACCCCTGGCGTAGGGAGCGTAGGCACTGAAGCTTTCTTT. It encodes CASTPGVGSVGTEAFF.

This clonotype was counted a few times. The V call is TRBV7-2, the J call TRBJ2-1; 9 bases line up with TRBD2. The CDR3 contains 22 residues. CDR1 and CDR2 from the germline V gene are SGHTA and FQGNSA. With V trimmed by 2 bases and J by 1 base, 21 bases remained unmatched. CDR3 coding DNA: TGTGCCAGCAGCTTACAAGGGGACCCGGTACCGGGACTAGCTGGTTCCTACAATGAGCAGTTCTTC. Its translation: CASSLQGDPVPGLAGSYNEQFF.